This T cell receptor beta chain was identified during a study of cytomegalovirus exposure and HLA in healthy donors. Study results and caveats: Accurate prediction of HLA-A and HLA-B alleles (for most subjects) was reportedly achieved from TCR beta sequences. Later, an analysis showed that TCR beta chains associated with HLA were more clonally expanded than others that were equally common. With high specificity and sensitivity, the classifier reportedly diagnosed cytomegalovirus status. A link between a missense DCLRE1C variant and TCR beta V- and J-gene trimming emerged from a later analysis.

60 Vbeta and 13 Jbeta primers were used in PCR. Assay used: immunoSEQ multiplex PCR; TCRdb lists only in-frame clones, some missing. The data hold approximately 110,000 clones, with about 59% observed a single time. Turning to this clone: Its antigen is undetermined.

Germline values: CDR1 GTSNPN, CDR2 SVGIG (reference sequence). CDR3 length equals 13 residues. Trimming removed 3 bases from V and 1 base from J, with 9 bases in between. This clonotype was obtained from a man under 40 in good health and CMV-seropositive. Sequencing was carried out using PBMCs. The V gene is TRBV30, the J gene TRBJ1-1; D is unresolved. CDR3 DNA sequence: TGTGCCTGGAGCACCCAGGAGAACACTGAAGCTTTCTTT. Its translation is CAWSTQENTEAFF.